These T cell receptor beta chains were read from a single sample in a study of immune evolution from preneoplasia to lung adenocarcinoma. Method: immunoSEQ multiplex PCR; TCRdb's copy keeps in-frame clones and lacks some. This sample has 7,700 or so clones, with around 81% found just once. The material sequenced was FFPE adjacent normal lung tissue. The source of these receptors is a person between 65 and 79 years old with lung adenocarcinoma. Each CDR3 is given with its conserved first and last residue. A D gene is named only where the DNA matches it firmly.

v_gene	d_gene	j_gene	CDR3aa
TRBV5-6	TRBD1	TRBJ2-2	CASSLRTGSNTGELFF
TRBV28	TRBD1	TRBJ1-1	CASALQGRDTEAFF
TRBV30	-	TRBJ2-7	CACIRGESIYEQYF
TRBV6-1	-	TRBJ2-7	CATEGPSYEQYF
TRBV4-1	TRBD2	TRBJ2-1	CASSQAQSGGAGNEQFF
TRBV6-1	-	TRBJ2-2	CASRTADNTGELFF
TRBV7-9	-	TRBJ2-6	CASSREGGPGANVLTF
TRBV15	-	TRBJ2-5	CATSRDKYQETQYF
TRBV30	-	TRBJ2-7	CASKEGGTSSSYEQYF
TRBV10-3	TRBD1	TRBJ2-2	CAISDAGGTGELFF
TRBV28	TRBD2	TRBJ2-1	CASSLVTSGSYNEQFF